This T cell receptor beta chain was identified during a study of blood T cell repertoires in COVID-19. As for the study in general: Sites in the United States, Italy and Spain provided acute and convalescent COVID-19 samples. Nucleic acid was either cDNA or gDNA, and it came from T cells, B-cell-depleted T cells, or PBMCs.

The table came from immunoSEQ multiplex PCR; TCRdb's copy has only in-frame clones and leaves some out. The sample contains 250,000 to 300,000 clones, over 75% of which appear only once. The CDR3 has 16 residues. CDR1 and CDR2 (germline): SGHTA, FQGNSA. V lost 2 bases, J lost 5 bases, and 9 bases stayed unmatched. Clinical history as reported by participants underpinned cohort assignment. Two negative PCRs, clearance, or symptom resolution had been documented for recovered Cohort 3 donors. Sequenced: PBMCs or T cells enriched from blood (not recorded which). The V call is TRBV7-2, the J call TRBJ1-1; 9 bases align to TRBD1. The clonotype originates from a woman aged 30 to 39 who had recovered from COVID-19. CDR3 protein: CASSLRALGQGTEAFF. CDR3 nucleotide sequence: TGTGCCAGCAGCTTAAGGGCCCTAGGACAGGGGACTGAAGCTTTCTTT.